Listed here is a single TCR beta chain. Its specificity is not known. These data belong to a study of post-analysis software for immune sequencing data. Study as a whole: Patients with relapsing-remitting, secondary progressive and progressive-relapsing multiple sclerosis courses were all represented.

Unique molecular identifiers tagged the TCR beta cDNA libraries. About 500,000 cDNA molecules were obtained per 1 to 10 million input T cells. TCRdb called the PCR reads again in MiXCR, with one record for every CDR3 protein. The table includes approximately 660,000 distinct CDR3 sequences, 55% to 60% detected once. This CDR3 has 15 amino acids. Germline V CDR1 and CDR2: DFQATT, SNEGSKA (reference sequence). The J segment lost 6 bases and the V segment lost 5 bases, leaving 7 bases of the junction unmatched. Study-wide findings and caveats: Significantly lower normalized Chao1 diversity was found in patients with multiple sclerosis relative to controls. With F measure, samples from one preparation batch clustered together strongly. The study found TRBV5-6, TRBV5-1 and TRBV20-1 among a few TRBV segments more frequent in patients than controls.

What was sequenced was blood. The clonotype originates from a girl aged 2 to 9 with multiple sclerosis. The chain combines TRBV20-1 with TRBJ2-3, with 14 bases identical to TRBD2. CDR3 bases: TGCAGTGCTCTGGGACTAGCGGGAGAGCGGGATACGCAGTATTTT. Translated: CSALGLAGERDTQYF.